The 30 T cell receptor beta chains given below trace back to one sample, sequenced in a study of blood T cell repertoires in COVID-19. The method was immunoSEQ multiplex PCR; TCRdb's version includes in-frame clones alone and lacks a portion of them. In the table there are more than 350,000 clones, approximately 90% of which are singletons. The sample comprised PBMCs or T cells enriched from blood (not recorded which). These receptors all come from a woman younger than 35 who had been exposed to COVID-19.

The chain recombines TRBV14 with TRBJ2-3; 7 positions match TRBD2. CDR1 and CDR2 (germline): SGHDN, FVKESK. The CDR3 length is 18 residues. V was pared by 2 bases and J by 0 bases, with 11 bases of the junction left unmatched. The CDR3: CASSQRNWAGASTDTQYF. CDR3 DNA: TGTGCCAGCAGCCAAAGGAATTGGGCGGGAGCCAGCACAGATACGCAGTATTTT.

The V and J genes are TRBV27 and TRBJ1-3; no reliable D call. The V end lost 2 bases, the J end lost 0 bases, and 14 bases lay between the germline ends. CDR1 and CDR2 from the germline V gene are MNHEY and SMNVEV (reference sequence). The CDR3 is 17 amino acids. CDR3 protein: CASSLRGSKSSGNTIYF. In DNA, the CDR3 is TGTGCCAGCAGTTTACGGGGTTCAAAGAGCTCTGGAAACACCATATATTTT.

This rearrangement joins TRBV7-8 to TRBJ1-4, with 7 nucleotides matching TRBD1. Germline CDR1 and CDR2: SGHVS and FQNEAQ. The CDR3 spans 14 residues. The junction had 3 bases not matched to a gene; V was cut back by 5 bases and J by 3 bases. The CDR3 DNA reads TGTGCCAGCAGCAAGACAGGGTCTAATGAAAAACTGTTTTTT. Translation gives CASSKTGSNEKLFF.

The chain recombines TRBV4-1 with TRBJ2-7, with D perhaps TRBD1 (5 bases). Germline V CDR1 and CDR2: MGHRA, YSYEKL. V was cut by 1 base and J by 2 bases, with 12 bases left in between. The CDR3 is 15 residues long. CDR3 protein: CASSQVAQGTYEQYF. DNA of the CDR3: TGCGCCAGCAGCCAAGTCGCCCAGGGCACCTACGAGCAGTACTTC.

The chain has TRBV6-6 and TRBJ2-7, with 10 bases matching TRBD2. CDR3 size: 15 residues. Germline values: CDR1 MNHNY, CDR2 SVGAGI (reference sequence). The V gene end was trimmed by 4 bases and the J gene end by 6 bases; junction bases not matched to a gene: 9. The CDR3: CASSLTRSGRTEQYF. DNA for the CDR3: TGTGCCAGCAGTTTAACCCGTAGCGGGAGGACCGAGCAGTACTTC.

The rearrangement joins TRBV6-5 to TRBJ1-4, with D unclear. This CDR3 has 13 amino acids. Germline V gene data show CDR1 as MNHEY and CDR2 as SVGAGI. The V end was cut by 6 bases, the J end by 5 bases, with 10 bases between. The CDR3 nucleotides read TGTGCCAGCAGGGTGGGCGCGAATGAAAAACTGTTTTTT. Encoded protein: CASRVGANEKLFF.

This chain links TRBV5-6 with TRBJ2-5; 7 bases are a match to TRBD1. V lost 3 bases to trimming and J lost 6 bases; unmatched junction nucleotides: 5. The CDR3 runs 13 residues. The V gene's germline CDR1 is SGHDT and CDR2 YYEEEE. This CDR3 reads CASSSGGQQTQYF. CDR3 coding DNA: TGTGCCAGCAGCTCAGGGGGACAGCAGACCCAGTACTTC.

In the case of this clone: Other DNA sequences in the sample encode the same CDR3. The chain uses TRBV5-1 and TRBJ2-1, with 9 nucleotides matching TRBD1. This CDR3 has 14 residues. The V segment lost 0 bases and the J segment 6 bases; nucleotides outside the gene matches: 1. The germline gives CDR1 SGHRS, CDR2 YFSETQ. CDR3 DNA sequence: TGCGCCAGCAGCTTGGGACAGGGGGGCAATGAGCAGTTCTTC. Translating gives CASSLGQGGNEQFF.

The chain couples TRBV24-1 to TRBJ2-1, with D maybe TRBD1 (6 bases). The germline V and J ends were trimmed by 5 bases and 4 bases, with 14 bases remaining between them. This CDR3 contains 15 residues. Germline V gene lookup returns CDR1 KGHDR and CDR2 SFDVKD. CDR3 protein: CATSGGRTAYNEQFF. The CDR3, as DNA: TGTGCCACCAGTGGAGGTCGGACAGCTTACAATGAGCAGTTCTTC.

This chain uses TRBV5-1 with TRBJ2-4, with 8 bases fitting TRBD1. V lost 4 bases, J lost 6 bases, and 3 bases stayed unmatched. This CDR3 is 13 amino acids long. Germline assignment: CDR1 SGHRS and CDR2 YFSETQ. CDR3: CASSKTGVNIQYF. The CDR3, as DNA: TGCGCCAGCAGCAAGACAGGGGTAAACATTCAGTACTTC.

V usage is TRBV25-1 and J usage is TRBJ2-1, with a weak D call TRBD2 (6 bases). Germline V gives CDR1 MGHDK, CDR2 SYGVNS. V was clipped by 0 bases and J by 7 bases, with 13 bases between them. The CDR3 totals 15 residues. The CDR3 DNA sequence: TGTGCCAGCAGTGAATATCCCGGGGGTAGGAATGAGCAGTTCTTC. The encoded protein is CASSEYPGGRNEQFF.

The rearrangement links TRBV5-1 to TRBJ1-4, with 8 bases matching TRBD1. V was clipped by 0 bases and J by 4 bases; unmatched bases: 5. The CDR3 extends over 16 amino acids. CDR1 is SGHRS, CDR2 YFSETQ, per germline. The CDR3 DNA sequence: TGCGCCAGCAGCTTGGGACAGGGGATAAGTAATGAAAAACTGTTTTTT. This translates into CASSLGQGISNEKLFF.

This chain uses TRBV7-9 with TRBJ2-1; 7 bases fit TRBD2. With 0 bases clipped from V and 9 bases from J, the junction kept 8 bases outside the gene matches. There are 15 residues in the CDR3. CDR1 is SEHNR, CDR2 FQNEAQ, per germline (reference sequence). Here the CDR3 reads CASSLAFGGVVEQFF. Here the CDR3 DNA reads TGTGCCAGCAGCTTAGCGTTTGGGGGGGTGGTTGAGCAGTTCTTC.

This chain links TRBV7-6 with TRBJ2-2; TRBD1 matches 7 bases. Germline values: CDR1 SGHVS, CDR2 FNYEAQ. The trim removed 4 bases at V and 10 bases at J, leaving 24 bases unmatched. This CDR3 has 19 residues. DNA of the CDR3: TGTGCCAGCAGCTCAAGGCCACCGGGACAGCGGCGAAACGAGGAGGAGCTGTTTTTT. Its translation is CASSSRPPGQRRNEEELFF.

The chain has TRBV5-6 and TRBJ2-5; D unclear. There are 13 residues in the CDR3. CDR1 and CDR2 (germline): SGHDT, YYEEEE. V lost 4 bases, J lost 2 bases, and 9 bases lay in between. The CDR3 sequence is CASSHRVQETQYF. The DNA of the CDR3 is TGTGCCAGCAGCCACAGAGTTCAAGAGACCCAGTACTTC. The full variable domain, in which reference TRBV5-6 and TRBJ2-5 provide the parts outside the CDR3, is DAGVTQSPTHLIKTRGQQVTLRCSPKSGHDTVSWYQQALGQGPQFIFQYYEEEERQRGNFPDRFSGHQFPNYSSELNVNALLLGDSALYLCASSHRVQETQYFGPGTRLLVL.

The rearrangement joins TRBV18 to TRBJ1-3; the match to TRBD1 covers 7 bases. The junction had 8 bases not matched to a gene; V was cut back by 3 bases and J by 0 bases. The CDR3 runs to 17 residues. CDR1 is KGHSH, CDR2 LQKENI, per germline. CDR3 sequence: CASSPRDRGFSGNTIYF. The CDR3 nucleotides are TGTGCCAGCTCACCCAGGGACAGAGGGTTCTCTGGAAACACCATATATTTT.

The J gene is TRBJ2-7, the V gene TRBV12-3 or TRBV12-4; no reliable D call. This CDR3 is built from 13 residues. With 4 bases removed from V and 3 bases from J, the gap between germline ends came to 10 bases. CDR3 residues: CASSSSRGYEQYF. The CDR3 DNA sequence: TGTGCCAGCAGTTCCTCCCGAGGCTACGAGCAGTACTTC.

The chain recombines TRBV11-2 with TRBJ1-1, with TRBD1 matching 9 bases. The CDR3 covers 14 residues. Germline CDR1 reads SGHAT; CDR2 reads FQNNGV. Trimming took 6 bases from V and 3 from J; bases not matched to a gene: 5. In DNA form, the CDR3 reads TGTGCCAGCAGTTATGGACAGGGGTACACTGAAGCTTTCTTT. This sequence encodes CASSYGQGYTEAFF.

The rearrangement joins TRBV25-1 to TRBJ1-1; D may be TRBD1 (6 bases). V lost 7 bases and J lost 2, with 17 bases in between. Germline-derived CDR1 and CDR2 are MGHDK and SYGVNS. This CDR3 spans 15 amino acids. The CDR3 loop reads CASNKKGGLNTEAFF. CDR3 DNA sequence: TGTGCCAGCAACAAAAAGGGGGGGCTCAACACTGAAGCTTTCTTT.

The chain is built from TRBV4-1 and TRBJ2-5; 8 nucleotides agree with TRBD1. The CDR3 is 18 residues long. Germline loops: CDR1 MGHRA, CDR2 YSYEKL. The ends lost 2 bases at V and 2 bases at J; junction bases unmatched: 13. The CDR3 sequence is CASSQPTGTGHGQETQYF. In nucleotides, the CDR3 is TGCGCCAGCAGCCAACCCACCGGGACAGGCCATGGACAAGAGACCCAGTACTTC.

The chain carries TRBV5-6 and TRBJ2-7; a weak D match, TRBD1 (6 bases). The CDR3 extends over 14 amino acids. Germline V gene data show CDR1 as SGHDT and CDR2 as YYEEEE. V lost 4 bases to trimming and J lost 6 bases, with 17 bases between them. The DNA for the CDR3 is TGTGCCAGCAGCCGAGACAGGATAAGAATCGAGCAGTACTTC. As protein: CASSRDRIRIEQYF.

The CDR3, as DNA: TGTGCCAGCAGCCCCGGACAGCATAATCAGCCCCAGCATTTT. Translation: CASSPGQHNQPQHF. V gene TRBV6-5 combines with J gene TRBJ1-5; tentative D call: TRBD1 (6 bases). V gave up 6 bases and J gave up 4 bases, with 13 bases separating them. The CDR3 consists of 14 residues. Germline V gene sequence: CDR1 MNHEY, CDR2 SVGAGI.

The chain combines TRBV3-1 (or the pseudogene TRBV3-2) with TRBJ2-7, with D perhaps matching TRBD2 (7 bases). V was shortened by 2 bases and J by 3 bases, with 17 bases between the two germline ends. Germline V gene sequence: CDR1 LGHDT, CDR2 YNNKEL (reference sequence). CDR3 size: 16 residues. The chain's CDR3 is CASSQMGGAGHYEQYF. CDR3 DNA sequence: TGTGCCAGCAGCCAAATGGGGGGGGCGGGACACTACGAGCAGTACTTC.

This chain links TRBV7-9 with TRBJ2-5, with 8 bases identical to TRBD1. This CDR3 is 14 amino acids long. CDR1 SEHNR and CDR2 FQNEAQ come from the germline V gene (reference sequence). V lost 6 bases to trimming and J lost 4 bases; unmatched junction nucleotides: 7. The CDR3 DNA sequence: TGTGCCAGCAGACCGGACAGGGAAGTAGAGACCCAGTACTTC. Residues: CASRPDREVETQYF.

V and J are TRBV11-3 and TRBJ2-7, with 7 bases identical to TRBD2. The V and J ends lost 5 bases and 3 bases, in that order; junction bases with no gene match: 4. CDR1 is SGHNT and CDR2 is YENEEA in the germline V gene. CDR3 length equals 13 residues. In DNA form, the CDR3 reads TGTGCCAGCAGCCTGACTAGCCACTACGAGCAGTACTTC. Translated, it gives CASSLTSHYEQYF. The variable domain in full, completed from reference TRBV11-3 and TRBJ2-7, reads EAGVVQSPRYKIIEKKQPVAFWCNPISGHNTLYWYLQNLGQGPELLIRYENEEAVDDSQLPKDRFSAERLKGVDSTLKIQPAELGDSAVYLCASSLTSHYEQYFGPGTRLTVT.

This rearrangement joins TRBV2 to TRBJ1-1; possible D gene TRBD1, 5 bases. The germline V gene has CDR1 SNHLY and CDR2 FYNNEI. V lost 9 bases and J 4 bases, leaving 12 bases between the germline ends. CDR3 length: 12 residues. The CDR3 region is CASLGEGTEAFF. DNA for the CDR3: TGTGCCAGTTTAGGGGAGGGCACTGAAGCTTTCTTT.

To note about this clone: Within the sample, other DNA sequences also encode this same CDR3. The chain combines TRBV18 with TRBJ1-5; TRBD1 matches 8 bases. The CDR3 loop spans 15 amino acids. The V segment lost 2 bases and the J segment 4 bases; nucleotides outside the gene matches: 4. CDR1 and CDR2 (germline): KGHSH, LQKENI. The CDR3 DNA follows: TGTGCCAGCTCACCAGGACAGGGTGGGAATCAGCCCCAGCATTTT. Amino acids: CASSPGQGGNQPQHF.

J is TRBJ1-2 and V is TRBV28; D remains ambiguous. Trimming left V 5 bases short and J 8 bases short, with 15 bases between. The length of the CDR3 is 13 residues. Germline-derived CDR1 and CDR2 are MDHEN and SYDVKM. The CDR3 loop is CASSQGSRRGYTF. The CDR3 nucleotides are TGTGCCAGCAGTCAAGGATCTAGGCGCGGCTACACCTTC.

This chain joins TRBV5-1 and TRBJ2-2, with 9 bases fitting TRBD2. Per the germline V gene, CDR1 is SGHRS and CDR2 is YFSETQ. The CDR3 covers 16 residues. Trimming cost V 5 bases and J 5 bases; bases outside gene matches: 10. For the CDR3, the DNA is TGCGCCAGCAGTCAGCCGGGACTAGCAAAAACCGGGGAGCTGTTTTTT. Protein product: CASSQPGLAKTGELFF.

This clone turned up a few times. V is TRBV21-1 and J is TRBJ2-7; TRBD1 is the table's D call and was not checked against the DNA. TRBV21-1 is an annotated pseudogene. The CDR3 is made up of 14 amino acids. The CDR3 is CASSKEWPPYEQYF. Written as DNA, the CDR3 is TGTGCCAGCAGCAAAGAATGGCCCCCCTACGAGCAGTACTTC.